A selection of T cell receptor beta chains follows, all from one sample in a study of a mutant IDH1 vaccine in newly diagnosed glioma. Their antigens remain unidentified. Data came from immunoSEQ multiplex PCR; TCRdb stores just in-frame clones and leaves some out. The table lists tens of thousands of clones, over 70% of them singletons. The material sequenced was PBMCs, taken from a glioma patient whose treatment included an IDH1 peptide vaccine. The source of these receptors is a man aged 30 to 45 with glioma. Each CDR3 is given with its conserved first and last residue.

J | V | CDR3
TRBJ2-3 | TRBV7-8 | CASSPRTDTQYF
TRBJ1-5 | TRBV9 | CASSGGTTYSNQPQHF
TRBJ1-1 | TRBV5-6 | CASSLSTEAFF
TRBJ1-4 | TRBV13 | CASSQGQKKGTNEKLFF
TRBJ1-2 | TRBV29-1 | CSVEDFRGASGGGYTF
TRBJ1-2 | TRBV5-1 | CASSLGAPNYGYTF
TRBJ2-3 | TRBV5-1 | CASSSISGRTDTQYF
TRBJ2-3 | TRBV7-8 | CASSPLRIPDTQYF
TRBJ1-5 | TRBV5-8 | CASSLDRYQPQHF
TRBJ1-1 | TRBV29-1 | CSVGALGAFF
TRBJ1-4 | TRBV2 | CASSERATGGATNEKLFF
TRBJ2-2 | TRBV5-4 | CASSLGFSPGELFF
TRBJ2-3 | TRBV9 | CASSVDFLQGSLDTQYF
TRBJ1-2 | TRBV27 | CASSYRRQAVQDGIDGYTF
TRBJ2-7 | TRBV19 | CASSIWDRGNEQYF